This T cell receptor (beta chain) was recovered during a study of blood T cell repertoires in COVID-19. Study-wide context: Sites across the United States, Italy and Spain contributed samples from acute and convalescent COVID-19. Sources were T cells, B-cell-depleted T cells, or PBMCs; the material itself was cDNA or gDNA.

CDR1 is SGHTS, CDR2 YDEGEE, per germline. Trimming pared 4 bases from V and 6 bases from J, leaving 19 bases between. The CDR3 length is 15 residues. Under the authors' procedure: Quantification of nucleated cells was approximated via reference gene primer amplification. Here immunoSEQ multiplex PCR was the method, and the copy in TCRdb shows in-frame clones only, minus some. Clonal size and the V and J genes are those of that table, whereas D and trimming came from the DNA. Of 16,000 or so clones in the sample, around 87% were seen once. This clone was counted only a few times. This sequence was found in a human donor in a cohort sampled during active COVID-19. The chain uses TRBV5-8 and TRBJ1-2; tentatively, D is TRBD1 (6 bases). Sample: peripheral blood. CDR3 sequence (DNA): TGTGCCAGCAGCAGGATTACAGGGCTGAGGAATGGCTACACCTTC. It specifies CASSRITGLRNGYTF.